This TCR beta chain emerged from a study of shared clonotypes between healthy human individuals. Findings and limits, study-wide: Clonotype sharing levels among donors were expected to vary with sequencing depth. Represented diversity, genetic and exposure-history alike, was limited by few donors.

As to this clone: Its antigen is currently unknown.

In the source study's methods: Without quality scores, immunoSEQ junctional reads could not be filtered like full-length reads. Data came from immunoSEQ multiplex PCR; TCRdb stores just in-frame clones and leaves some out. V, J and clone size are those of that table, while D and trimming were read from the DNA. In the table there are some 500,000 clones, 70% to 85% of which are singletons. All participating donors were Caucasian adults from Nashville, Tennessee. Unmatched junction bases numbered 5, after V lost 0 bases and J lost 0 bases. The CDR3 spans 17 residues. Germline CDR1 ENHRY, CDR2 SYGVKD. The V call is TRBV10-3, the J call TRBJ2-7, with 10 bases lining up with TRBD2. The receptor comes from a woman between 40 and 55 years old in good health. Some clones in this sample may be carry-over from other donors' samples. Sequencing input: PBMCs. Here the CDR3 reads CAISESGTSGVSYEQYF. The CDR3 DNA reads TGTGCCATCAGTGAGTCGGGAACTAGCGGGGTCTCCTACGAGCAGTACTTC.